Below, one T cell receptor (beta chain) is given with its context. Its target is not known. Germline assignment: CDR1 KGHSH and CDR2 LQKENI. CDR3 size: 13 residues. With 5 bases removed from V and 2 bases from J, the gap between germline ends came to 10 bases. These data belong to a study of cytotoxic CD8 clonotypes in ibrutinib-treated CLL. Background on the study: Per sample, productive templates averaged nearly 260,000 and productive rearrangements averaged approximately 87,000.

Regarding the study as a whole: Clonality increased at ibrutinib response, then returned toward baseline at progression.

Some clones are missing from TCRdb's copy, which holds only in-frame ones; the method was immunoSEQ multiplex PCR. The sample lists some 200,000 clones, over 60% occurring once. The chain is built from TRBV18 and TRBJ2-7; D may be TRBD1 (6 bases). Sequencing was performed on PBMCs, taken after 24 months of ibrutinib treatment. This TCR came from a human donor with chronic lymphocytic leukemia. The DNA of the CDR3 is TGTGCCAGCTCATCAGACAGGACCTACGAGCAGTACTTC. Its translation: CASSSDRTYEQYF.